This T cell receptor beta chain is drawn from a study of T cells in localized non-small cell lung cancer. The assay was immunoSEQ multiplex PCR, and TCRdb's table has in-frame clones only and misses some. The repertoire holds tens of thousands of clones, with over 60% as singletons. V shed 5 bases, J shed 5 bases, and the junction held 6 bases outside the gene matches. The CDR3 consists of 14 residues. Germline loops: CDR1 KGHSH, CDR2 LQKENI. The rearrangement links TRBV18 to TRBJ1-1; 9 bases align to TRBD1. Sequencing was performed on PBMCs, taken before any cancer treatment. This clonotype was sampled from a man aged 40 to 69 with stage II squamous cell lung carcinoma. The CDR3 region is CASSSTGTGTEAFF. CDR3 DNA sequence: TGTGCCAGCTCATCGACCGGGACAGGGACTGAAGCTTTCTTT.